This T cell receptor (beta chain) came from a study of early T cells in non-severe SARS-CoV-2 infection. Study overall: Alpha and beta chains were unpaired, from unsorted whole-blood bulk RNA.

The CDR3 has 17 amino acids. Germline CDR1 reads SGHVS; CDR2 reads FNYEAQ. Trimming removed 0 bases at V and 5 bases at J, with 17 bases between. TCRdb reanalysed the 5' RACE reads using MiXCR and keeps one entry per CDR3 protein. The sample lists tens of thousands of distinct CDR3 sequences, under 15% occurring once. The receptor was derived from an adult who was a healthcare worker with PCR-confirmed SARS-CoV-2 infection or an uninfected control (not recorded which). The sample taken for sequencing was whole blood. This chain joins TRBV7-6 and TRBJ2-1; the D gene is possibly TRBD2 (5 bases). This chain's CDR3 is CASSLATKWEWDNEQFF. CDR3 DNA sequence: TGTGCCAGCAGCTTAGCAACTAAGTGGGAGTGGGACAATGAGCAGTTCTTC.